The 10 T cell receptor beta chains in this list originate from one sample, sequenced in a study of blood T cell repertoires in COVID-19. The protocol was immunoSEQ multiplex PCR, while the TCRdb copy is restricted to in-frame clones and leaves out a portion. The table has a few hundred thousand clones, 84% seen once. The material sequenced was peripheral blood. The receptors originated from a woman aged 40 to 50 who had recovered from COVID-19.

The rearrangement joins TRBV28 to TRBJ1-1; tentative D call: TRBD1 (6 bases). Trimming stripped 4 bases from V and 8 bases from J, with 14 bases between. The CDR3 extends over 13 amino acids. Per germline, CDR1 MDHEN and CDR2 SYDVKM. The CDR3 spells CASSSGQLTEAFF. CDR3 coding DNA: TGTGCCAGCAGTTCCGGACAGCTCACCGAAGCTTTCTTT.

V gene TRBV5-6 combines with J gene TRBJ2-6, with D uncertain. Trimming left V 1 base short and J 0 bases short, with 8 bases between. The CDR3 length is 16 residues. The germline gives CDR1 SGHDT, CDR2 YYEEEE. The CDR3 nucleotides read TGTGCCAGCAGCTTGACTTTAGACTCTGGGGCCAACGTCCTGACTTTC. It translates to CASSLTLDSGANVLTF.

The chain couples TRBV5-5 to TRBJ2-7; 12 bases are a match to TRBD1. The CDR3 length is 15 residues. J lost 5 bases, V lost 3 bases, and 6 bases had no gene match. The germline V gene has CDR1 SGHKS and CDR2 YYEKEE (reference sequence). CDR3 protein: CASSSPGQGANEQYF. Here the CDR3 DNA reads TGTGCCAGCAGCTCACCGGGACAGGGGGCCAACGAGCAGTACTTC.

The V and J genes are TRBV15 and TRBJ1-2, with 8 bases lining up with TRBD1. Unmatched junction bases numbered 7, after V lost 0 bases and J lost 4 bases. This CDR3 spans 16 amino acids. Germline V lookup: CDR1 LNHNV, CDR2 YYDKDF (reference sequence). CDR3 region: CATSRDPRQGPYGYTF. As DNA, the CDR3 is TGTGCCACCAGCAGAGATCCCCGACAGGGGCCCTATGGCTACACCTTC.

The gene calls are TRBV5-4 and TRBJ1-6, with D possibly matching TRBD1 (6 bases). Per the germline V gene, CDR1 is SGHNT and CDR2 is YYREEE (reference sequence). Trimming took 2 bases from V and 7 from J, leaving 10 bases between them. The CDR3 contains 14 residues. The CDR3 DNA sequence: TGTGCCAGCAGCTTTACAGGGAGAAATTCACCCCTCCACTTT. This sequence encodes CASSFTGRNSPLHF.

This clone was recorded once. The chain has TRBV3-1 (or the pseudogene TRBV3-2) and TRBJ2-3; TRBD1 matches 8 bases. Looked up from germline, CDR1 is LGHDT and CDR2 is YNNKEL (reference sequence). V was pared by 4 bases and J by 1 base, with 1 base of the junction left unmatched. The CDR3 length is 14 residues. The DNA of the CDR3 is TGTGCCAGCAGCCGACAGGGGCGCACAGATACGCAGTATTTT. Protein product: CASSRQGRTDTQYF.

The rearrangement uses TRBV28 and TRBJ1-2; a weak D match, TRBD1 (6 bases). This CDR3 region has 13 residues. Germline loops: CDR1 MDHEN, CDR2 SYDVKM. V lost 6 bases to trimming and J lost 3 bases, with 11 bases between them. The CDR3 here is CASRSGQYYGYTF. The CDR3 DNA reads TGTGCCAGCAGGTCTGGACAGTACTATGGCTACACCTTC.

The CDR3 protein is CAWSSPAGQYF. The CDR3 DNA reads TGTGCCTGGAGTTCTCCGGCGGGCCAGTATTTT. The rearrangement links TRBV30 to TRBJ2-3; D is perhaps TRBD2 (5 bases). Trimming took 2 bases from V and 12 from J, leaving 12 bases between them. This CDR3 is built from 11 residues. Germline V lookup: CDR1 GTSNPN, CDR2 SVGIG (reference sequence).

This CDR3 is CASREWRNTEAFF. The CDR3 DNA sequence: TGTGCCAGCAGGGAGTGGAGGAACACTGAAGCTTTCTTT. The rearrangement joins TRBV6-5 to TRBJ1-1; D uncertain. The CDR3 contains 13 residues. Trimming pared 6 bases from V and 1 base from J, leaving 9 bases between. From germline, CDR1 is MNHEY and CDR2 SVGAGI.

The rearrangement uses TRBV7-9 and TRBJ2-7; D unresolved. CDR1 is SEHNR, CDR2 FQNEAQ, per germline (reference sequence). V was trimmed by 6 bases and J by 5 bases, leaving 17 bases between them. CDR3 length: 14 residues. This CDR3 reads CASSRNSLLDEQYF. Written as DNA, the CDR3 is TGTGCCAGCAGTAGAAACTCTTTGCTCGACGAGCAGTACTTC.